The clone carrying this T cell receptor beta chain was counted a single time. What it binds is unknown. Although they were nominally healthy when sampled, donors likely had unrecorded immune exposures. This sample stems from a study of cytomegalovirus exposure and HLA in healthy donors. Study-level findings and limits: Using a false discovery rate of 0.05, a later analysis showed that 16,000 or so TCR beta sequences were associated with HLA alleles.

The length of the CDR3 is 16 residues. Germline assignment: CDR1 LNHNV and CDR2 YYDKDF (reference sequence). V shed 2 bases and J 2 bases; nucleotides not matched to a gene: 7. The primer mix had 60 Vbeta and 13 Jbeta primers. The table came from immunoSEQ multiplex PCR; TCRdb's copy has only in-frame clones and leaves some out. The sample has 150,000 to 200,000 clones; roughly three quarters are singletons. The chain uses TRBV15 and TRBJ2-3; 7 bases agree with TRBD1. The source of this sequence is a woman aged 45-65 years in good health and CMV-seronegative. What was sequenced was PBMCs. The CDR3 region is CATSRPGQAPTDTQYF. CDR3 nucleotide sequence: TGTGCCACCAGCAGACCAGGACAGGCGCCCACAGATACGCAGTATTTT.